Below, 21 T cell receptor beta chains from the same sample are listed, as sequenced in a study of beta chain features in type 1 diabetes. cDNA synthesis used the whole RNA isolate, giving expressed TCRB sequences. The protocol was immunoSEQ multiplex PCR, while the TCRdb copy is restricted to in-frame clones and leaves out a portion. The sample has tens of thousands of clones; approximately 70% are singletons. The sequenced material came from Tregs from blood. These receptors were taken from a woman aged 40-49 years in good health.

The V call is TRBV7-8, the J call TRBJ2-5; 15 nucleotides agree with TRBD2. V shed 4 bases and J 5 bases; nucleotides not matched to a gene: 2. The length of the CDR3 is 15 residues. Germline CDR1 SGHVS, CDR2 FQNEAQ. CDR3 sequence: CASSWGLAGGETQYF. In DNA, the CDR3 is TGTGCCAGCAGCTGGGGACTAGCGGGGGGCGAGACCCAGTACTTC. Looking up the rest from reference TRBV7-8 and TRBJ2-5 gives the full variable domain: GAGVSQSPRYKVAKRGQDVALRCDPISGHVSLFWYQQALGQGPEFLTYFQNEAQLDKSGLPSDRFFAERPEGSVSTLKIQRTQQEDSAVYLCASSWGLAGGETQYFGPGTRLLVL.

The chain links TRBV7-2 to TRBJ1-1; 11 bases are shared with TRBD1. V lost 3 bases and J lost 0; bases outside the gene matches: 12. Germline assignment: CDR1 SGHTA and CDR2 FQGNSA. The CDR3 is 19 residues long. CDR3 coding DNA: TGTGCCAGCAGCTTTGCAGGACAGGGGGCCGAACGTATGAACACTGAAGCTTTCTTT. Translation: CASSFAGQGAERMNTEAFF.

The V gene is TRBV7-2, the J gene TRBJ1-6; D possibly corresponds to TRBD1 (6 bases). The CDR3 loop spans 17 amino acids. Germline V gene sequence: CDR1 SGHTA, CDR2 FQGNSA. The V gene lost 3 bases and the J gene lost 0 bases, with 12 bases spanning the gap. The DNA for the CDR3 is TGTGCCAGCAGCTTGGGACATCCGAGCTCCTATAATTCACCCCTCCACTTT. Its protein product is CASSLGHPSSYNSPLHF.

This clone was seen only a few times. J is TRBJ1-4 and V is TRBV11-2; D not resolved. Trimming took 3 bases from V and 0 from J, leaving 17 bases between them. CDR1 and CDR2 (germline): SGHAT, FQNNGV. There are 18 residues in the CDR3. DNA of the CDR3: TGTGCCAGCAGCTTCACGTGGAGGAAAGAGGCAACTAATGAAAAACTGTTTTTT. It translates to CASSFTWRKEATNEKLFF. Combining the CDR3 with reference TRBV11-2 and TRBJ1-4 gives the whole variable domain EAGVAQSPRYKIIEKRQSVAFWCNPISGHATLYWYQQILGQGPKLLIQFQNNGVVDDSQLPKDRFSAERLKGVDSTLKIQPAKLEDSAVYLCASSFTWRKEATNEKLFFGSGTQLSVL.

This sequence joins TRBV5-1 and TRBJ2-1; D might be TRBD1 (5 bases). V lost 0 bases and J 5 bases, leaving 12 bases between the germline ends. The CDR3 length is 15 residues. From germline, CDR1 is SGHRS and CDR2 YFSETQ. The CDR3, as DNA: TGCGCCAGCAGCTTGGATGTGGGGCCGAACAATGAGCAGTTCTTC. Amino acids: CASSLDVGPNNEQFF.

The chain carries TRBV14 and TRBJ2-3; possibly TRBD2 for D (7 bases). The CDR3 runs to 19 residues. Trimming removed 4 bases at V and 3 bases at J, with 26 bases between. Germline V gene data show CDR1 as SGHDN and CDR2 as FVKESK. As DNA, the CDR3 is TGTGCCAGCAGCCCACCCCCTCGAGGGGGGGCCTCACGGACAGATACGCAGTATTTT. It codes for CASSPPPRGGASRTDTQYF. Drawing the rest from reference TRBV14 and TRBJ2-3, the complete variable domain is EAGVTQFPSHSVIEKGQTVTLRCDPISGHDNLYWYRRVMGKEIKFLLHFVKESKQDESGMPNNRFLAERTGGTYSTLKVQPAELEDSGVYFCASSPPPRGGASRTDTQYFGPGTRLTVL.

This chain uses TRBV6-6 with TRBJ1-2, with TRBD1 matching over 8 bases. In germline, CDR1 is MNHNY, CDR2 SVGAGI (reference sequence). The CDR3 totals 13 residues. V trimming: 4 bases; J trimming: 5 bases; junction bases outside the gene matches: 3. This CDR3 is CASSSGQGYGYTF. CDR3 nucleotides: TGTGCCAGCAGTTCCGGACAGGGATATGGCTACACCTTC.

The chain employs TRBV6-1 and TRBJ2-3; TRBD1 aligns across 9 bases. The germline CDR1 and CDR2 sequences are MNHNS and SASEGT. J was trimmed by 4 bases and V by 6 bases; bases with no gene match: 8. This CDR3 contains 15 residues. The chain's CDR3 is CASREPGQGPDTQYF. The CDR3 DNA reads as TGTGCCAGCAGGGAGCCGGGACAGGGCCCAGATACGCAGTATTTT.

The chain employs TRBV5-4 and TRBJ2-5; 9 nucleotides match TRBD1. The CDR3 runs to 14 residues. The germline V gene encodes CDR1 SGHNT and CDR2 YYREEE (reference sequence). With V trimmed by 4 bases and J by 3 bases, 4 bases remained unmatched. The CDR3 protein is CASSMGQGKETQYF. The CDR3 DNA sequence: TGTGCCAGCAGCATGGGACAGGGTAAAGAGACCCAGTACTTC.

The CDR3 bases are TGCAGCGTTGGGACAGGGGGCAAGAACACCGGGGAGCTGTTTTTT. This encodes CSVGTGGKNTGELFF. This chain connects TRBV29-1 to TRBJ2-2; TRBD1 aligns across 11 bases. The junction had 2 bases not matched to a gene; V was cut back by 4 bases and J by 1 base. CDR1 is SQVTM and CDR2 is ANQGSEA in the germline V gene. The CDR3 has 15 amino acids.

The chain joins TRBV27 to TRBJ2-7; 7 nucleotides align to TRBD1. Germline V CDR1 and CDR2: MNHEY, SMNVEV (reference sequence). The CDR3 totals 14 residues. Germline trimming cut 6 bases from V and 5 bases from J; bases unmatched to any gene: 10. The CDR3 here is CASRPRTGRDEQYF. As DNA, the CDR3 is TGTGCCAGCAGGCCACGGACAGGAAGGGACGAGCAGTACTTC.

This clone has just a few counts. The V gene is TRBV6-5, the J gene TRBJ1-6, with TRBD1 matching over 7 bases. The CDR3 totals 16 residues. Germline assignment: CDR1 MNHEY and CDR2 SVGAGI. The trim removed 2 bases at V and 10 bases at J, leaving 11 bases unmatched. CDR3 sequence (DNA): TGTGCCAGCAGTTACACGCGACAGGGAATTGGCTCACCCCTCCACTTT. Translation gives CASSYTRQGIGSPLHF.

The rearrangement uses TRBV2 and TRBJ2-1; no clear D gene. CDR1 and CDR2 from the germline V gene are SNHLY and FYNNEI. Trimming removed 7 bases from V and 10 bases from J, with 8 bases in between. The CDR3 has 10 residues. The CDR3 region is CASKYLEQFF. The DNA for the CDR3 is TGTGCCAGCAAATATCTCGAGCAGTTCTTC.

The gene calls are TRBV5-1 and TRBJ2-1, with 8 bases fitting TRBD2. This CDR3 region has 14 residues. Looked up from germline, CDR1 is SGHRS and CDR2 is YFSETQ. V shed 9 bases and J 9 bases; nucleotides not matched to a gene: 14. The CDR3 sequence is CATTPGLGSSEQFF. The CDR3 DNA follows: TGCGCCACGACTCCGGGACTAGGATCATCTGAGCAGTTCTTC.

This clone was detected only a few times. This rearrangement joins TRBV7-8 to TRBJ2-2, with 8 bases matching TRBD2. Germline CDR1 is SGHVS and CDR2 is FQNEAQ. Germline trimming cut 3 bases from V and 3 bases from J; bases unmatched to any gene: 3. The CDR3 sequence is 15 residues long. The CDR3 is CASSFGGGYTGELFF. CDR3 in DNA: TGTGCCAGCAGCTTCGGCGGGGGGTACACCGGGGAGCTGTTTTTT.

This chain connects TRBV11-2 to TRBJ2-3; 13 nucleotides line up with TRBD2. Germline CDR1 is SGHAT and CDR2 is FQNNGV. Trimming at V came to 0 bases and at J to 0 bases, leaving 6 bases not matched to a gene. CDR3 length equals 19 residues. The CDR3 region is CASSLDPGLAGMSTDTQYF. The CDR3, as DNA: TGTGCCAGCAGCTTAGATCCGGGACTAGCGGGGATGAGCACAGATACGCAGTATTTT.

The gene calls are TRBV29-1 and TRBJ2-7; 11 bases are shared with TRBD2. Germline V lookup: CDR1 SQVTM, CDR2 ANQGSEA. The length of the CDR3 is 15 residues. With 4 bases clipped from V and 1 base from J, the junction kept 6 bases outside the gene matches. The CDR3 protein is CSVGSSGGTSYEQYF. The CDR3 coding sequence is TGCAGCGTTGGTTCTAGCGGGGGGACTTCCTACGAGCAGTACTTC.

This clone was picked up a small number of times. This chain uses TRBV7-9 with TRBJ1-2, with unresolved D. This CDR3 is 14 amino acids long. V lost 5 bases to trimming and J lost 0 bases, with 10 bases between them. The germline V gene has CDR1 SEHNR and CDR2 FQNEAQ (reference sequence). Here the CDR3 DNA reads TGTGCCAGCAGCGCGAGCGGGGCTAACTATGGCTACACCTTC. Amino acid sequence: CASSASGANYGYTF. The full variable domain, in which reference TRBV7-9 and TRBJ1-2 provide the parts outside the CDR3, is DTGVSQNPRHKITKRGQNVTFRCDPISEHNRLYWYRQTLGQGPEFLTYFQNEAQLEKSRLLSDRFSAERPKGSFSTLEIQRTEQGDSAMYLCASSASGANYGYTFGSGTRLTVV.

This clone showed up just a few times. The V call is TRBV12-5, the J call TRBJ2-3, with TRBD1 matching over 10 bases. The trim removed 3 bases at V and 0 bases at J, leaving 9 bases unmatched. The CDR3 spans 18 residues. Per germline, CDR1 LGHNT and CDR2 FRNRAP. Written as DNA, the CDR3 is TGTGCTAGTGGTTTTGCGGGACAGGGGCTACCTAGCACAGATACGCAGTATTTT. Translated: CASGFAGQGLPSTDTQYF. Full variable domain (missing parts from reference TRBV12-5 and TRBJ2-3): DARVTQTPRHKVTEMGQEVTMRCQPILGHNTVFWYRQTMMQGLELLAYFRNRAPLDDSGMPKDRFSAEMPDATLATLKIQPSEPRDSAVYFCASGFAGQGLPSTDTQYFGPGTRLTVL.

The chain uses TRBV29-1 and TRBJ1-2; 12 bases agree with TRBD1. Trimming removed 4 bases from V and 8 bases from J; junction bases left unmatched: 14. This CDR3 has 16 residues. Germline V gene lookup returns CDR1 SQVTM and CDR2 ANQGSEA. CDR3 DNA: TGCAGCGTTGGGGGGTTTGGGGACAGGGGGCGCCGAGGCTACACCTTC. Translating it yields CSVGGFGDRGRRGYTF.

V gene TRBV6-5 combines with J gene TRBJ1-4; D gene unclear. The CDR3 is 16 residues long. Per germline, CDR1 MNHEY and CDR2 SVGAGI. The V and J ends lost 4 bases and 5 bases respectively, with 17 bases between them. The CDR3 DNA reads TGTGCCAGCAGTTCGTCGGTTGGGCTGAACAATGAAAAACTGTTTTTT. Translation: CASSSSVGLNNEKLFF.